These 27 T cell receptor beta chains share one sample of origin, sequenced in a study of shared clonotypes between healthy human individuals. TCRdb's copy holds only in-frame clones and misses some; the assay was immunoSEQ multiplex PCR. Of around 750,000 clones listed, approximately 79% were seen once; the top ten hold about 1.8%. Material for sequencing was memory CD4+ T cells sorted from blood. The subset: CD45RA-negative fraction. Source of these receptors: a woman in her twenties or thirties in good health.

This clone was observed a single time. The chain is built from TRBV28 and TRBJ2-5; 7 bases are shared with TRBD1. The CDR3 loop spans 14 amino acids. Per germline, CDR1 MDHEN and CDR2 SYDVKM. V shed 7 bases and J 5 bases; nucleotides not matched to a gene: 10. CDR3 residues: CASKARGGPETQYF. Here the CDR3 DNA reads TGTGCCAGCAAAGCCCGAGGGGGCCCGGAGACCCAGTACTTC.

The rearrangement links TRBV18 to TRBJ1-5; 7 nucleotides agree with TRBD1. The trim removed 6 bases at V and 4 bases at J, leaving 6 bases unmatched. Per the germline V gene, CDR1 is KGHSH and CDR2 is LQKENI. The CDR3 sequence is 14 residues long. CDR3 region: CASSQQGRNQPQHF. CDR3 sequence (DNA): TGTGCCAGCTCTCAACAGGGGAGGAATCAGCCCCAGCATTTT.

The chain links TRBV6-5 to TRBJ1-6; D ambiguous. V lost 0 bases, J lost 5 bases, and 8 bases lay in between. Germline V gives CDR1 MNHEY, CDR2 SVGAGI. The CDR3 consists of 15 residues. CDR3: CASSYSAANNSPLHF. The CDR3 DNA reads TGTGCCAGCAGTTACTCTGCCGCCAATAATTCACCCCTCCACTTT.

Note on this clone: Other DNA sequences in this sample translate to the same CDR3. This sequence joins TRBV5-1 and TRBJ2-1, with 7 bases identical to TRBD2. J lost 1 base, V lost 4 bases, and 5 bases had no gene match. The CDR3 is made up of 15 amino acids. Germline V gives CDR1 SGHRS, CDR2 YFSETQ. In nucleotides, the CDR3 is TGCGCCAGCAGCCCCGCTAGCGGTTCCTACAATGAGCAGTTCTTC. Its protein is CASSPASGSYNEQFF.

This chain links TRBV7-6 with TRBJ2-3; D gene ambiguous. The V gene lost 3 bases and the J gene lost 5 bases, with 9 bases spanning the gap. This CDR3 contains 13 residues. CDR1 is SGHVS, CDR2 FNYEAQ, per germline. CDR3: CASSFVGGDTQYF. The CDR3 DNA reads as TGTGCCAGCAGCTTTGTAGGTGGAGATACGCAGTATTTT.

V is TRBV7-8 and J is TRBJ2-3; unclear D gene. CDR1 is SGHVS and CDR2 is FQNEAQ in the germline V gene. This CDR3 has 14 amino acids. The V and J ends lost 3 bases and 6 bases respectively, with 13 bases between them. CDR3: CASSFSQRGDTQYF. CDR3 nucleotide sequence: TGTGCCAGCAGCTTCTCACAAAGAGGCGATACGCAGTATTTT. Based on the CDR3 plus reference TRBV7-8 and TRBJ2-3, the full variable domain is GAGVSQSPRYKVAKRGQDVALRCDPISGHVSLFWYQQALGQGPEFLTYFQNEAQLDKSGLPSDRFFAERPEGSVSTLKIQRTQQEDSAVYLCASSFSQRGDTQYFGPGTRLTVL.

The chain has TRBV7-2 and TRBJ1-2; D unclear. Germline CDR1 is SGHTA and CDR2 is FQGNSA. Trimming removed 0 bases from V and 4 bases from J, with 12 bases in between. CDR3 length equals 15 residues. CDR3 amino acids: CASSLARAGLYGYTF. For the CDR3, the DNA is TGTGCCAGCAGCTTAGCTCGGGCAGGCCTCTATGGCTACACCTTC.

CDR3 loop: CASSLLAGPYNEQFF. The CDR3, as DNA: TGTGCCAGCAGCCTCTTAGCGGGACCGTACAATGAGCAGTTCTTC. The chain uses TRBV7-3 and TRBJ2-1; TRBD2 aligns across 8 bases. The CDR3 spans 15 residues. In germline, CDR1 is SGHTA, CDR2 FQGTGA. V shed 5 bases, J shed 4 bases, and the junction held 7 bases outside the gene matches.

The chain couples TRBV7-6 to TRBJ1-5, with D perhaps TRBD1 (5 bases). This CDR3 region has 15 residues. Germline V gene data show CDR1 as SGHVS and CDR2 as FNYEAQ. The V end was cut by 1 base, the J end by 1 base, with 8 bases between. CDR3 sequence reads: CASSLVGDSNQPQHF. CDR3 sequence (DNA): TGTGCCAGCAGCTTAGTGGGGGACAGCAATCAGCCCCAGCATTTT. Variable domain in full (rest from reference TRBV7-6 and TRBJ1-5): GAGVSQSPRYKVTKRGQDVALRCDPISGHVSLYWYRQALGQGPEFLTYFNYEAQQDKSGLPNDRFSAERPEGSISTLTIQRTEQRDSAMYRCASSLVGDSNQPQHFGDGTRLSIL.

The rearrangement links TRBV5-1 to TRBJ2-2; 8 bases map to TRBD1. CDR1 SGHRS and CDR2 YFSETQ come from the germline V gene. V lost 4 bases, J lost 2 bases, and 10 bases stayed unmatched. This CDR3 contains 17 residues. The CDR3 loop is CASSLQGATLNTGELFF. CDR3 DNA sequence: TGCGCCAGCAGCCTGCAGGGGGCGACCCTAAACACCGGGGAGCTGTTTTTT.

The rearrangement links TRBV7-2 to TRBJ1-1; D is uncertain. Trimming shortened V by 2 bases and J by 1 base, and 14 bases separated the two germline ends. Germline V gene data show CDR1 as SGHTA and CDR2 as FQGNSA. The CDR3 covers 16 residues. The CDR3 reads CASSLHPKIGNTEAFF. Here the CDR3 DNA reads TGTGCCAGCAGCTTACACCCCAAGATTGGGAACACTGAAGCTTTCTTT.

This clone was counted at least ten times. The chain has TRBV11-3 and TRBJ2-5; TRBD2 is a possible D gene (5 bases). V was shortened by 1 base and J by 5 bases, with 8 bases between the two germline ends. This CDR3 is 13 amino acids long. Germline V gene data show CDR1 as SGHNT and CDR2 as YENEEA. This CDR3 is CASSLAGIETQYF. The CDR3, as DNA: TGTGCCAGCAGCTTAGCCGGGATCGAGACCCAGTACTTC.

Ten or more counts support this clone. This chain connects TRBV2 to TRBJ1-1; D call uncertain. There are 13 residues in the CDR3. V gave up 6 bases and J gave up 0 bases, with 8 bases separating them. CDR1 and CDR2 (germline): SNHLY, FYNNEI. This CDR3 reads CASRVSMNTEAFF. DNA of the CDR3: TGTGCCAGCAGAGTTTCAATGAACACTGAAGCTTTCTTT. The full variable domain, in which reference TRBV2 and TRBJ1-1 provide the parts outside the CDR3, is EPEVTQTPSHQVTQMGQEVILRCVPISNHLYFYWYRQILGQKVEFLVSFYNNEISEKSEIFDDQFSVERPDGSNFTLKIRSTKLEDSAMYFCASRVSMNTEAFFGQGTRLTVV.

The V and J genes are TRBV19 and TRBJ2-1; 7 nucleotides align to TRBD1. V lost 8 bases and J lost 0; bases outside the gene matches: 4. The germline V gene encodes CDR1 LNHDA and CDR2 SQIVND (reference sequence). The CDR3 is 14 residues long. CDR3 coding DNA: TGTGCCAGTGGGGGACAGAGCTCCTACAATGAGCAGTTCTTC. Protein: CASGGQSSYNEQFF.

The chain employs TRBV27 and TRBJ2-7; either TRBD1 or TRBD2 may fit D (5 bases each). Trimming cost V 2 bases and J 4 bases, with 15 bases left between them. CDR1 is MNHEY, CDR2 SMNVEV, per germline (reference sequence). There are 15 residues in the CDR3. DNA of the CDR3: TGTGCCAGCAGTTTAAGGGGAAGCCCGGGGTACGAGCAGTACTTC. Amino acids: CASSLRGSPGYEQYF.

This clone was recorded at least ten times. V gene TRBV28 combines with J gene TRBJ2-5; the match to TRBD1 covers 11 bases. Germline V gene data show CDR1 as MDHEN and CDR2 as SYDVKM. V dropped 5 bases and J dropped 1; count of bases not matched to a gene: 12. The CDR3 contains 18 residues. DNA of the CDR3: TGTGCCAGCAGTCCCTGGACAGGGGGCGATAAGGGCCAAGAGACCCAGTACTTC. It codes for CASSPWTGGDKGQETQYF.

V gene TRBV5-6 combines with J gene TRBJ1-5, with D unclear. Germline V gene lookup returns CDR1 SGHDT and CDR2 YYEEEE. This CDR3 is 17 amino acids long. V shed 0 bases and J shed 2 bases, with 15 bases lying between them. The CDR3 loop is CASSLGSTNWGNQPQHF. CDR3 in DNA: TGTGCCAGCAGCTTGGGGAGTACCAATTGGGGCAATCAGCCCCAGCATTTT.

The chain links TRBV28 to TRBJ2-2; perhaps TRBD1 as D (6 bases). Trimming removed 6 bases from V and 5 bases from J, with 13 bases in between. Per the germline V gene, CDR1 is MDHEN and CDR2 is SYDVKM. CDR3 length: 14 residues. CDR3 in DNA: TGTGCCAGCAGAGCGGCAGGGGATACCGGGGAGCTGTTTTTT. It yields the protein CASRAAGDTGELFF.

This clone was observed a single time. The chain has TRBV7-2 and TRBJ1-4, with TRBD1 matching over 7 bases. Germline V lookup: CDR1 SGHTA, CDR2 FQGNSA. CDR3 length equals 15 residues. The J segment lost 1 base and the V segment lost 9 bases, leaving 8 bases of the junction unmatched. The CDR3 loop is CASNSRGRTNEKLFF. DNA of the CDR3: TGTGCCAGTAATAGTAGGGGGCGAACTAATGAAAAACTGTTTTTT.

This clone has only a few counts. V is TRBV30 and J is TRBJ1-4; the D is unclear. The V and J ends lost 6 bases and 8 bases respectively, with 10 bases between them. CDR3 length: 11 residues. In germline, CDR1 is GTSNPN, CDR2 SVGIG (reference sequence). The CDR3 bases are TGTGCCTGTGGGGAATGGGAAAAACTGTTTTTT. It translates to CACGEWEKLFF. Combining the CDR3 with reference TRBV30 and TRBJ1-4 gives the whole variable domain SQTIHQWPATLVQPVGSPLSLECTVEGTSNPNLYWYRQAAGRGLQLLFYSVGIGQISSEVPQNLSASRPQDRQFILSSKKLLLSDSGFYLCACGEWEKLFFGSGTQLSVL.

The gene calls are TRBV7-6 and TRBJ1-1; no reliable D call. With 1 base removed from V and 4 bases from J, the gap between germline ends came to 13 bases. The germline V gene has CDR1 SGHVS and CDR2 FNYEAQ. The CDR3 spans 15 residues. The CDR3 region is CASSLEYSGGTEAFF. The CDR3 coding sequence is TGTGCCAGCAGCTTAGAGTACAGCGGTGGCACTGAAGCTTTCTTT.

The CDR3 loop reads CASSLQSSSYNEQFF. The CDR3, as DNA: TGTGCCAGCAGTTTACAGTCCTCCTCCTACAATGAGCAGTTCTTC. J is TRBJ2-1 and V is TRBV27; the D is unclear. CDR1 MNHEY and CDR2 SMNVEV come from the germline V gene (reference sequence). CDR3 length equals 15 residues. The ends were cut back, 2 bases at V and 0 bases at J, with 8 bases in the middle.

The V gene is TRBV19, the J gene TRBJ1-5, with unresolved D. The CDR3 covers 13 residues. Germline values: CDR1 LNHDA, CDR2 SQIVND (reference sequence). The V end lost 2 bases, the J end lost 3 bases, and 5 bases lay between the germline ends. The CDR3 here is CASSIQINQPQHF. CDR3 DNA: TGTGCCAGTAGTATACAGATCAATCAGCCCCAGCATTTT.

The chain's CDR3 is CASSLVCGGGDGNTIYF. The CDR3 nucleotides read TGTGCCAGCAGCTTAGTGTGTGGAGGGGGCGATGGAAACACCATATATTTT. V is TRBV7-7 and J is TRBJ1-3, with TRBD1 matching over 7 bases. V gave up 1 base and J gave up 3 bases; unmatched junction bases: 9. This CDR3 region has 17 residues. The germline V gene encodes CDR1 SSHAT and CDR2 FNYEAQ (reference sequence).

This clone was seen only once. This chain joins TRBV6-1 and TRBJ2-7, with a possible D match to TRBD2 (6 bases). CDR1 is MNHNS and CDR2 is SASEGT in the germline V gene. There are 13 residues in the CDR3. Trimming pared 4 bases from V and 6 bases from J, leaving 13 bases between. CDR3 residues: CASSVGDWSEQYF. The CDR3 nucleotides are TGTGCCAGCAGTGTAGGGGACTGGTCCGAGCAGTACTTC.

The gene calls are TRBV10-3 and TRBJ2-3; D remains unclear. This CDR3 contains 13 residues. V lost 7 bases, J lost 1 base, and 9 bases lay in between. The V gene's germline CDR1 is ENHRY and CDR2 SYGVKD. CDR3 bases: TGTGCCATCAAACCCGAAGGCACAGATACGCAGTATTTT. This encodes CAIKPEGTDTQYF.

The rearrangement links TRBV6-1 to TRBJ2-7; TRBD1 agrees at 7 bases. The V gene's germline CDR1 is MNHNS and CDR2 SASEGT. The CDR3 loop spans 14 amino acids. V shed 7 bases and J 1 base; nucleotides not matched to a gene: 7. The CDR3 loop reads CASTWTGGSYEQYF. The CDR3 region has the DNA TGTGCCAGCACGTGGACAGGCGGGTCCTACGAGCAGTACTTC.